Shown below are 12 T cell receptor beta chains from a single sample sequenced in a study of T cell responses to AZD1222 COVID-19 vaccine. Libraries were prepared by immunoSEQ multiplex PCR; TCRdb keeps only in-frame clonotypes and omits some of them. Here the sample spans about 83,000 clones, 86% being singletons. Source: peripheral blood, taken on day 0 of AZD1222 vaccination. The receptor source for this set is an adult in good health.

This rearrangement joins TRBV7-2 to TRBJ2-3, with 16 bases lining up with TRBD2. Germline V lookup: CDR1 SGHTA, CDR2 FQGNSA. J lost 1 base, V lost 5 bases, and 9 bases had no gene match. The CDR3 is made up of 19 amino acids. The CDR3, as DNA: TGTGCCAGCAGCAGGCCGGGACTAGCGGGAGGGCGGGGCACAGATACGCAGTATTTT. Protein sequence: CASSRPGLAGGRGTDTQYF.

The chain is built from TRBV27 and TRBJ1-2; possibly TRBD1 for D (5 bases). Trimming left V 5 bases short and J 7 bases short, with 20 bases between. CDR3 size: 15 residues. The germline CDR1 and CDR2 sequences are MNHEY and SMNVEV (reference sequence). The CDR3 bases are TGTGCCAGCAGTGTAGGTATACAGGCCGGACTTGGCTACACCTTC. Translating it yields CASSVGIQAGLGYTF.

This rearrangement joins TRBV25-1 to TRBJ1-4; 7 bases are a match to TRBD1. Germline V gives CDR1 MGHDK, CDR2 SYGVNS. The CDR3 spans 14 residues. Trimming removed 6 bases from V and 10 bases from J; junction bases left unmatched: 11. The CDR3 sequence is CASRTGSGMGKLFF. The CDR3 DNA reads as TGTGCCAGCAGGACAGGGTCAGGGATGGGAAAACTGTTTTTT.

This chain connects TRBV4-1 to TRBJ2-7, with 7 bases that match TRBD2. J was trimmed by 4 bases and V by 4 bases; bases with no gene match: 7. This CDR3 has 14 residues. The germline V gene has CDR1 MGHRA and CDR2 YSYEKL. As DNA, the CDR3 is TGCGCCAGCAGCCTCGGTTTCGGGAGGTACGAGCAGTACTTC. This translates into CASSLGFGRYEQYF.

The sample holds many counts of this clone. This chain uses TRBV27 with TRBJ1-1, with 8 positions matching TRBD1. Trimming removed 1 base from V and 1 base from J; junction bases left unmatched: 8. From germline, CDR1 is MNHEY and CDR2 SMNVEV (reference sequence). The CDR3 length is 17 residues. CDR3 loop: CASSLYGTGLENTEAFF. Here the CDR3 DNA reads TGTGCCAGCAGTTTATACGGGACAGGATTGGAGAACACTGAAGCTTTCTTT.

This chain connects TRBV12-3 or TRBV12-4 to TRBJ2-1; TRBD2 matches 7 bases. V shed 7 bases, J shed 7 bases, and the junction held 7 bases outside the gene matches. The CDR3 contains 13 residues. This CDR3 is CASTIGRCNEQFF. The CDR3 DNA sequence: TGTGCCAGCACTATCGGGAGGTGTAATGAGCAGTTCTTC.

The chain combines TRBV3-1 (or the pseudogene TRBV3-2) with TRBJ1-1; possibly TRBD1 for D (6 bases). Per germline, CDR1 LGHDT and CDR2 YNNKEL (reference sequence). V shed 3 bases and J shed 5 bases, with 16 bases lying between them. The CDR3 sequence is 15 residues long. In DNA form, the CDR3 reads TGTGCCAGCAGCCAGGGGACAAACAAGGTGACTGAAGCTTTCTTT. The encoded protein is CASSQGTNKVTEAFF.

The J gene is TRBJ1-6, the V gene TRBV6-5; no firm D call. The CDR3 has 15 amino acids. Germline CDR1 and CDR2: MNHEY and SVGAGI. Trimming pared 0 bases from V and 8 bases from J, leaving 11 bases between. CDR3: CASSYSSRRDSPLHF. The CDR3 DNA sequence: TGTGCCAGCAGTTACTCGTCCCGAAGAGATTCACCCCTCCACTTT.

This chain links TRBV27 with TRBJ1-6; no clear D. V was cut by 5 bases and J by 9 bases, with 20 bases left in between. This CDR3 region has 16 residues. Germline CDR1 reads MNHEY; CDR2 reads SMNVEV (reference sequence). CDR3 DNA: TGTGCCAGCAGTGACGGGTTACCAGAAGGTGGTTCACCCCTCCACTTT. It yields the protein CASSDGLPEGGSPLHF.

This clone has more than one count but fewer than ten. The chain joins TRBV7-9 to TRBJ2-5, with D possibly matching TRBD2 (5 bases). CDR1 is SEHNR and CDR2 is FQNEAQ in the germline V gene (reference sequence). V was clipped by 7 bases and J by 7 bases, with 19 bases between them. This CDR3 region has 14 residues. CDR3 residues: CASIPRDSRGTQYF. CDR3 in DNA: TGTGCCAGCATTCCCCGGGATTCCCGCGGGACCCAGTACTTC.

The V gene is TRBV5-1, the J gene TRBJ2-7; 9 positions agree with TRBD2. Germline lookup yields CDR1 SGHRS and CDR2 YFSETQ. V lost 8 bases and J lost 4; bases outside the gene matches: 13. This CDR3 contains 15 residues. The CDR3, as DNA: TGCGCCAGTGGACCAGAGGGGCTAGCGGGATACGAGCAGTACTTC. As protein: CASGPEGLAGYEQYF.

The chain links TRBV6-4 to TRBJ1-2, with D maybe TRBD1 (5 bases). V lost 7 bases and J 4 bases, leaving 19 bases between the germline ends. Per the germline V gene, CDR1 is MRHNA and CDR2 is SNTAGT. The CDR3 is 15 residues long. The chain's CDR3 is CASTPSRGSAYGYTF. The CDR3 DNA is TGTGCCAGCACCCCCTCGAGGGGTTCCGCCTATGGCTACACCTTC.